The TCR beta chain described here comes from a study of human T cells and chemical hapten exposure. TCRdb used MiXCR to reprocess the RACE reads, holding one entry per CDR3 protein. The data contain tens of thousands of distinct CDR3 sequences, more than 8.5% of them singletons. Stated time point: patch test 2, 6 weeks after DPC sensitization. Treatment indicated: therapeutic diphenylcyclopropenone sensitization with weekly scalp DPC. This clonotype was seen many times. The sequence came from a woman between 40 and 55 years old with alopecia areata. Some clones in this sample may be carry-over from other donors' samples. Sequenced material: whole blood, taken in connection with sensitization to the hapten diphenylcyclopropenone (DPC).

CDR3 sequence reads: CASSPDLSSYNEQFF. The CDR3 nucleotides are TGTGCCAGCAGCCCGGACTTGAGCTCCTACAATGAGCAGTTCTTC. The chain has TRBV3-1 and TRBJ2-1; D possibly corresponds to TRBD2 (5 bases). Germline CDR1 is LGHDT and CDR2 is YNNKEL (reference sequence). This CDR3 is 15 amino acids long. Trimming shortened V by 4 bases and J by 0 bases, and 10 bases separated the two germline ends.